These 13 T cell receptor beta chains were all obtained from the same sample, sequenced in a study of cytomegalovirus exposure and HLA in healthy donors. The PCR contained 60 Vbeta and 13 Jbeta primers. Profiling relied on immunoSEQ multiplex PCR, and the TCRdb table lists in-frame clones only, not all of them. Of 120,000 or so clones in the sample, around 73% were seen once. Source material: PBMCs. These receptors were obtained from a man aged 30-40 years in good health and CMV-seropositive.

The J gene is TRBJ2-1, the V gene TRBV6-5; no clear D gene. The CDR3 runs to 10 residues. CDR1 is MNHEY, CDR2 SVGAGI, per germline. The CDR3, as DNA: TGTGAGACACCCTACAATGAGCAGTTCTTC. Translating gives CETPYNEQFF.

A few counts support this clone. This sequence joins TRBV7-6 and TRBJ2-1; no definite D call. CDR3 length: 11 residues. Trimming cost V 4 bases and J 10 bases, with 8 bases left between them. Germline lookup yields CDR1 SGHVS and CDR2 FNYEAQ. CDR3 in amino acids: CASSSIAEQFF. DNA for the CDR3: TGTGCCAGCAGCTCAATAGCCGAGCAGTTCTTC.

This chain connects TRBV5-5 to TRBJ1-1; no clear D gene. With 3 bases removed from V and 0 bases from J, the gap between germline ends came to 15 bases. The CDR3 has 16 amino acids. Germline V gene data show CDR1 as SGHKS and CDR2 as YYEKEE (reference sequence). The DNA for the CDR3 is TGTGCCAGCAGCTCGGGTAGAGTTCGTGTGAACACTGAAGCTTTCTTT. Translation gives CASSSGRVRVNTEAFF. The full variable domain, completed using reference TRBV5-5 and TRBJ1-1, is DAGVTQSPTHLIKTRGQQVTLRCSPISGHKSVSWYQQVLGQGPQFIFQYYEKEERGRGNFPDRFSARQFPNYSSELNVNALLLGDSALYLCASSSGRVRVNTEAFFGQGTRLTVV.

CDR3 bases: TGTGCCAGCATGGGACAGGGTCTTTATCAGCCCCAGCATTTT. It is translated as CASMGQGLYQPQHF. The gene calls are TRBV6-1 and TRBJ1-5; 9 nucleotides match TRBD1. The germline CDR1 and CDR2 sequences are MNHNS and SASEGT. CDR3 length: 14 amino acids. Trimming took 7 bases from V and 5 from J; bases not matched to a gene: 6.

This chain connects TRBV7-9 to TRBJ2-7; D uncertain. V was clipped by 3 bases and J by 3 bases, with 6 bases between them. Germline lookup yields CDR1 SEHNR and CDR2 FQNEAQ (reference sequence). This CDR3 contains 12 residues. CDR3 residues: CASSFRSYEQYF. The CDR3 DNA reads as TGTGCCAGCAGCTTTCGGAGCTACGAGCAGTACTTC.

The V and J genes are TRBV28 and TRBJ2-7; TRBD1 is a possible D gene (6 bases). V gave up 8 bases and J gave up 4 bases, with 12 bases separating them. The CDR3 totals 12 residues. Germline values: CDR1 MDHEN, CDR2 SYDVKM. The CDR3 is CASYGQTYEQYF. The DNA of the CDR3 is TGTGCCAGCTATGGACAGACTTACGAGCAGTACTTC.

This chain links TRBV5-1 with TRBJ1-2; 10 nucleotides match TRBD1. This CDR3 is built from 17 residues. J gave up 6 bases and V 3 bases, and 14 bases lay outside the gene matches. Germline V lookup: CDR1 SGHRS, CDR2 YFSETQ. The CDR3 loop reads CASSWSPGTGAADGYTF. The DNA of the CDR3 is TGCGCCAGCAGCTGGTCACCCGGGACAGGGGCTGCAGATGGCTACACCTTC. Combining the CDR3 with reference TRBV5-1 and TRBJ1-2 gives the whole variable domain KAGVTQTPRYLIKTRGQQVTLSCSPISGHRSVSWYQQTPGQGLQFLFEYFSETQRNKGNFPGRFSGRQFSNSRSEMNVSTLELGDSALYLCASSWSPGTGAADGYTFGSGTRLTVV.

The chain is built from TRBV2 and TRBJ1-1, with D tentatively TRBD1 (6 bases). The CDR3 covers 14 residues. V was clipped by 8 bases and J by 5 bases, with 18 bases between them. Per germline, CDR1 SNHLY and CDR2 FYNNEI. The CDR3 is CASRTVAGWTEAFF. The CDR3 DNA is TGTGCCAGCCGGACAGTAGCGGGTTGGACTGAAGCTTTCTTT.

The rearrangement joins TRBV5-1 to TRBJ2-3; weak D call: TRBD1 (5 bases). CDR3 length equals 14 residues. The V end was cut by 7 bases, the J end by 3 bases, with 15 bases between. Germline-derived CDR1 and CDR2 are SGHRS and YFSETQ. CDR3 DNA sequence: TGCGCCAGCCACAGGTTCAGGGAAACAGATACGCAGTATTTT. Its translation is CASHRFRETDTQYF. Full variable domain (rest looked up from reference TRBV5-1 and TRBJ2-3): KAGVTQTPRYLIKTRGQQVTLSCSPISGHRSVSWYQQTPGQGLQFLFEYFSETQRNKGNFPGRFSGRQFSNSRSEMNVSTLELGDSALYLCASHRFRETDTQYFGPGTRLTVL.

The chain is built from TRBV5-6 and TRBJ2-5, with D possibly matching TRBD1 (6 bases). V was trimmed by 4 bases and J by 5 bases, leaving 18 bases between them. There are 15 residues in the CDR3. Per the germline V gene, CDR1 is SGHDT and CDR2 is YYEEEE. Here the CDR3 reads CASSPRTADVETQYF. In nucleotides, the CDR3 is TGTGCCAGCAGCCCCAGGACAGCCGATGTGGAGACCCAGTACTTC.

V is TRBV10-1 and J is TRBJ2-7, with 10 bases aligning to TRBD1. V lost 9 bases to trimming and J lost 3 bases; unmatched junction nucleotides: 14. CDR3 size: 16 residues. Germline V gives CDR1 WNHNN, CDR2 SYGVQD (reference sequence). In DNA form, the CDR3 reads TGCGCCAGGGGGTTTTGTGGAGGGGACAGGGGCTACGAGCAGTACTTC. Translated, it gives CARGFCGGDRGYEQYF.

This clone has a single count. The rearrangement links TRBV6-5 to TRBJ1-4, with TRBD1 matching 8 bases. With 6 bases clipped from V and 4 bases from J, the junction kept 4 bases outside the gene matches. Germline CDR1 MNHEY, CDR2 SVGAGI. There are 14 residues in the CDR3. CDR3 in amino acids: CASRRQGLNEKLFF. The CDR3 bases are TGTGCCAGCAGACGACAGGGGCTTAATGAAAAACTGTTTTTT.

This clone was found a few times. An end of the junction differs from the germline gene, which may be a read error. The chain uses TRBV11-2 and TRBJ2-1; D is possibly TRBD1 (6 bases). The germline CDR1 and CDR2 sequences are SGHAT and FQNNGV. This CDR3 region has 16 residues. In nucleotides, the CDR3 is TGTGCCAGCAGCCTAGAGGGAGCAGGGGCCTACAATGAGCAGTTCTTC. This translates into CASSLEGAGAYNEQFF.